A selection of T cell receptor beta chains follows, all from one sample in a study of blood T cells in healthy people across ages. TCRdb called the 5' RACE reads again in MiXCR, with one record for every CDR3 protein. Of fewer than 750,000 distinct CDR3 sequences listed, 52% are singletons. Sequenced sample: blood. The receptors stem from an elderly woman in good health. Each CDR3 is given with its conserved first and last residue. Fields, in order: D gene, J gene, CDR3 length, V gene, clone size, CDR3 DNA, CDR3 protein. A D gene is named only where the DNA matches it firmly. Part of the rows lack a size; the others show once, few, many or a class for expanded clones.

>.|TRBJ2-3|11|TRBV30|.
TGTGCCTGGAGATCGTACGATACGCAGTATTTT
CAWRSYDTQYF
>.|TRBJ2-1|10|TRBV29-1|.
TGCAGCGGCCAAGGGAATGAGCAGTTCTTC
CSGQGNEQFF
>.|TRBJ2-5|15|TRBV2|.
TGTGCCAGCAGTGAGGAGGGACAGATACAAGAGACCCAGTACTTC
CASSEEGQIQETQYF
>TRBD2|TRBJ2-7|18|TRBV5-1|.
TGCGCCAGCAGCTTGCGGACTAGCGGGGGGCTAGACACCTACGAGCAGTACTTC
CASSLRTSGGLDTYEQYF
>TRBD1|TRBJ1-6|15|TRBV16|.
TGTGCCAGCAGCCAATCCGGACAGGGAGGCTCACCCCTCCACTTT
CASSQSGQGGSPLHF
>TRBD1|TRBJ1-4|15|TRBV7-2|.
TGTGCCAGCAGCCCCAGACAGGGGGCGTTTGAAAAACTGTTTTTT
CASSPRQGAFEKLFF
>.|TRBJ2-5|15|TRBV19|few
TGTGCCAGTAGTATCGCCGGGACCCCGCGAGAGACCCAGTACTTC
CASSIAGTPRETQYF
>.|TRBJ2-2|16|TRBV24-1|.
TGTGCCACCAGTGACCCGACGGGACTGAACACCGGGGAGCTGTTTTTT
CATSDPTGLNTGELFF
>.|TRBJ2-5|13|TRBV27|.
TGTGCCAGCAGTTTATCGATTTGGGAGACCCAGTACTTC
CASSLSIWETQYF
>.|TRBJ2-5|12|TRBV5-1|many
TGCGCCAGCAAGGACAACCAAGAGACCCAGTACTTC
CASKDNQETQYF
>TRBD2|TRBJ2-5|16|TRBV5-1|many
TGCGCCAGCAGCCCAAGACTAGCGGAGAGCCAAGAGACCCAGTACTTC
CASSPRLAESQETQYF
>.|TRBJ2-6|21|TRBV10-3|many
TGTGCCATCAGTGACCCGAGTTCGGACACCTGGGATCGCTCTGGGGCCAACGTCCTGACTTTC
CAISDPSSDTWDRSGANVLTF
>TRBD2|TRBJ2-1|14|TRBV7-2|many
TGTGCCAGCAGCCCCTCTAGCGGGGGCTATGAGCAGTTCTTC
CASSPSSGGYEQFF
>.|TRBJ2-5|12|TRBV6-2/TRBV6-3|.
TGTGCCAGCCATTTTCCCCAAGAGACCCAGTACTTC
CASHFPQETQYF
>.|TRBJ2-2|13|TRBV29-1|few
TGCAGCGTGTATATTAGTGGGACCGGGGAGCTGTTTTTT
CSVYISGTGELFF
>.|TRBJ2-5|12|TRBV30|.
TGTGCCTGGAGTGTACCGGGAAAGACCCAGTACTTC
CAWSVPGKTQYF
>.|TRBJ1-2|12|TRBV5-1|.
TGCGCCAGCAGGTTGAGGGGCTTCGGCTACACCTTC
CASRLRGFGYTF
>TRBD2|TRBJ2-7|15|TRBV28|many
TGTGCCAGCTCTGCCCCCAATCGGGCGGGAGTCGAGCAGTACTTC
CASSAPNRAGVEQYF
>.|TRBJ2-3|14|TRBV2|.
TGTGCCAGCAGTGGGCGGGGAAGCACAGATACGCAGTATTTT
CASSGRGSTDTQYF
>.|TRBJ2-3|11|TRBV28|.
TGTGCCAGCAGGTTTAAAGATACGCAGTATTTT
CASRFKDTQYF
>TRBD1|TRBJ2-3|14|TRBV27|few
TGTGCCAGCAGTTACGGCCAGGGGGCAGATACGCAGTATTTT
CASSYGQGADTQYF
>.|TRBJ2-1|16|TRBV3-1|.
TGTGCCAGCAGCCAAGATCGTGTCCACCCCTACAATGAGCAGTTCTTC
CASSQDRVHPYNEQFF
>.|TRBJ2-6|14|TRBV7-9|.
TGTGCCAGCAGCTTATACACGGAGGGCAACGTCCTGACTTTC
CASSLYTEGNVLTF
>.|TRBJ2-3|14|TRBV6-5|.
TGTGCCAGCACGAGGCAGGGGGGGACAGATACGCAGTATTTT
CASTRQGGTDTQYF
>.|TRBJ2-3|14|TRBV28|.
TGTGCCAGCAGTTTCCCGTCAAACACAGATACGCAGTATTTT
CASSFPSNTDTQYF
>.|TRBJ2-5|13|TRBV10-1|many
TGCGCCAGCAGTGCTAAGGACCAAGAGACCCAGTACTTC
CASSAKDQETQYF
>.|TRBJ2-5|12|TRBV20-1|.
TGCAGTGCTAAAGCAGGGGAAGAGACCCAGTACTTC
CSAKAGEETQYF
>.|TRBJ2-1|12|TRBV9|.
TGTGCCAGCAGCCTCATGCGTGGTGAGCAGTTCTTC
CASSLMRGEQFF
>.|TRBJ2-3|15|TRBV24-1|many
TGTGCCACCAGTGACCCGAGGGTGGGGGCAGATACGCAGTATTTT
CATSDPRVGADTQYF
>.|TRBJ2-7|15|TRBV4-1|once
TGCGCCAGCAGCCCCATGGGAGGGGGTTACAATGAGCAGTACTTC
CASSPMGGGYNEQYF
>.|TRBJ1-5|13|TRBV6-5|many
TGTGCCAGCAGTTTCAGCGAATCTGGGCCCCAGCATTTT
CASSFSESGPQHF
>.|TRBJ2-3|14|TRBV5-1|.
TGCGCCAGCAGCCCGACCGACAGCACAGATACGCAGTATTTT
CASSPTDSTDTQYF
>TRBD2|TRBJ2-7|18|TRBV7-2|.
TGTGCCAGCAGAACGACCGGGACTAGCGGGGGGGATCTCGCCGAGCAGTACTTC
CASRTTGTSGGDLAEQYF
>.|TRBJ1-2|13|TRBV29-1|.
TGCAGCGTTGAGGGGACCTCGGGCTATGGCTACACCTTC
CSVEGTSGYGYTF
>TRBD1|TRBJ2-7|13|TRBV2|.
TGTGCCAACAGTGAGGACAGGACTGGCGAGCAGTACTTC
CANSEDRTGEQYF
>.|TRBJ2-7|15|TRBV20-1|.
TGCAGTGCTAGAGATTTGGCAGGGAGGTCCTACGAGCAGTACTTC
CSARDLAGRSYEQYF
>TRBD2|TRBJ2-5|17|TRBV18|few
TGTGCCAGCTCACCTATTACTCTAGCGGGATACGGAGAGACCCAGTACTTC
CASSPITLAGYGETQYF
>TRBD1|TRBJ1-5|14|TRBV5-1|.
TGCGCCAGCAGCTTGGGGGTAGGGGGCGAGCCCCAGCATTTT
CASSLGVGGEPQHF
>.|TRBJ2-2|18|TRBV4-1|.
TGCGCCAGCAGCCAAGTGCGAAGGTCCCTACATCGGACCGGGGAGCTGTTTTTT
CASSQVRRSLHRTGELFF
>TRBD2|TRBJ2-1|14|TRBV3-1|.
TGTGCCAGCACCCGAGGGAGGGTCGGGAATGAGCAGTTCTTC
CASTRGRVGNEQFF
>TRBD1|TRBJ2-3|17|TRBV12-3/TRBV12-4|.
TGTGCCAGCAGTTTGAAGGGGGCCAGGTTGGGAACAGATACGCAGTATTTT
CASSLKGARLGTDTQYF
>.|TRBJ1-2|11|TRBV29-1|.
TGCAGCGATGATAGCCCCGGTGGCTACACCTTC
CSDDSPGGYTF
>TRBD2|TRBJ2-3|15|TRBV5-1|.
TGCGCCAGCAGCGGGGCTAGCGGCAACACAGATACGCAGTATTTT
CASSGASGNTDTQYF
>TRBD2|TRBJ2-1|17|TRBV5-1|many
TGCGCCAGCAGCTTCGTCCCCGGGGGGGGAACCTACAATGAGCAGTTCTTC
CASSFVPGGGTYNEQFF
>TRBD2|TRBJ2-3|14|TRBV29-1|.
TGCAGCGTTGTCGGGCGGGGGAGCACAGATACGCAGTATTTT
CSVVGRGSTDTQYF
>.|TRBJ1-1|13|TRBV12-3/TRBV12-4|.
TGTGCCAGCAGTGCCGGGACACCCGATGAAGCTTTCTTT
CASSAGTPDEAFF
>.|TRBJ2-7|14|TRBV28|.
TGTGCCAGCACCCGCGGAGGGAGCTCCTACGAGCAGTACTTC
CASTRGGSSYEQYF